This T cell receptor (beta chain) was captured in a study of blood T cell repertoires in COVID-19. Background on the study: Samples came from the United States, Italy and Spain, spanning acute and convalescent COVID-19.

Data came from immunoSEQ multiplex PCR; TCRdb stores just in-frame clones and leaves some out. The sample lists about 430,000 clones; approximately 92% were seen once. The CDR3 contains 14 residues. Germline CDR1 reads KGHSH; CDR2 reads LQKENI. Trimming pared 5 bases from V and 3 bases from J, leaving 13 bases between. All enrollees were roughly 18 to 89 years old and from 20 to 25 US areas. Resolution of symptoms, clearance, or two negative PCRs was present in recovered Cohort 3 donors. The source material was PBMCs or T cells enriched from blood (not recorded which). The sequence derives from a man younger than 45 who had recovered from COVID-19. V gene TRBV18 combines with J gene TRBJ1-2; possibly TRBD1 for D (6 bases). This chain's CDR3 is CASSTRDTDYGYTF. DNA for the CDR3: TGTGCCAGCTCAACCCGGGACACGGACTATGGCTACACCTTC.